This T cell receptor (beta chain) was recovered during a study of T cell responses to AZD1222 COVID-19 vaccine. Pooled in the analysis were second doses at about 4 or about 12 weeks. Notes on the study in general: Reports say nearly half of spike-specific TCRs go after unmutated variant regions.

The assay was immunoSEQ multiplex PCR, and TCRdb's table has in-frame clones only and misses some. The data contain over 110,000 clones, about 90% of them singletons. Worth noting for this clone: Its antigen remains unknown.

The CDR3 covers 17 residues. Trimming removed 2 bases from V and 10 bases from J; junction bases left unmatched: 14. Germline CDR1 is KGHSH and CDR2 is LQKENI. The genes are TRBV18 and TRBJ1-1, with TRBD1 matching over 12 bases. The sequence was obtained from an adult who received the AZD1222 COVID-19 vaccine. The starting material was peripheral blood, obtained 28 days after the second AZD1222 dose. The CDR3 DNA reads TGTGCCAGCTCACCATTTCCCGGGACAGGGGGCGACTGGTCAGCTTTCTTT. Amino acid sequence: CASSPFPGTGGDWSAFF.